Sequencing of this TCR beta chain was carried out in a study of PD-L1 blockade in urothelial cancer. Study at large: Patients commenced atezolizumab in 2014, and it was given at 1,200 mg intravenously every 3 weeks. Prior chemotherapy in patients spanned 0 to 3 regimens.

Study-level points and caveats: Tumor-associated clones in the blood of durable-benefit patients grew more at 3 weeks.

Every PCR was spiked with synthetic TCR analog templates. Sequencing used immunoSEQ multiplex PCR; TCRdb keeps in-frame clones, though not all of them. The sample carries around 68,000 clones, roughly 77% recorded once. Stated time point: pretreatment peripheral blood. The CDR3 runs to 17 residues. Germline V CDR1 and CDR2: MGHRA, YSYEKL. V trimming: 0 bases; J trimming: 3 bases; junction bases outside the gene matches: 8. Notes on this clone: Its antigen is still unknown.

The chain joins TRBV4-1 to TRBJ2-5; 9 bases line up with TRBD2. Sequenced here: PBMCs, sampled around atezolizumab (anti-PD-L1) treatment. The TCR sequence derives from a man between 65 and 80 years old with urothelial cancer. DNA for the CDR3: TGCGCCAGCAGCCAAGATCGGGGGCGGGAGGGAAAAGAGACCCAGTACTTC. The encoded protein is CASSQDRGREGKETQYF.